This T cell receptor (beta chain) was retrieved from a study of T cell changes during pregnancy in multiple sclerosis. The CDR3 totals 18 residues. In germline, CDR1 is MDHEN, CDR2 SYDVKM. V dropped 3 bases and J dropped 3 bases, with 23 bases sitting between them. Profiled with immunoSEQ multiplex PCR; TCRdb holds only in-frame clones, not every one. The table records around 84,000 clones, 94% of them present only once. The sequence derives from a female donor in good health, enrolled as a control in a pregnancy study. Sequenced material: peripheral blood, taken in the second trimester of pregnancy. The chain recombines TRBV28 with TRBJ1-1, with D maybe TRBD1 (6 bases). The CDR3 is CASSFFPLDSIGYTEAFF. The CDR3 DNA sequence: TGTGCCAGCAGTTTTTTTCCCTTGGACAGTATTGGGTACACTGAAGCTTTCTTT.